This T cell receptor beta chain was captured in a study of cytomegalovirus exposure and HLA in healthy donors. Study as a whole: A previous analysis identified more than 100 million unique TCR beta sequences derived from roughly 180 million T cells.

Details on this clone: Its matching antigen is unknown.

The PCR employed 60 Vbeta primers together with 13 Jbeta primers. Libraries were prepared by immunoSEQ multiplex PCR; TCRdb keeps only in-frame clonotypes and omits some of them. This sample has 180,000 or so clones, with around 83% found just once. Study-wide results and limits: Across HLA loci, a later analysis found differing TCR association rates, with DRB1 most and HLA-C fewest.

The V gene's germline CDR1 is MNHEY and CDR2 SMNVEV (reference sequence). This CDR3 is 15 amino acids long. V was clipped by 5 bases and J by 4 bases; unmatched bases: 10. The chain couples TRBV27 to TRBJ1-2; TRBD1 matches at 7 bases. The sequenced sample consisted of PBMCs. The clonotype originates from a woman aged 45-60 years in good health and CMV-seropositive. CDR3 loop: CASSPSTGMFYGYTF. DNA for the CDR3: TGTGCCAGCAGTCCATCGACAGGGATGTTCTATGGCTACACCTTC.